The clone carrying this T cell receptor (beta chain) was picked up a small number of times. Sequencing was performed with immunoSEQ multiplex PCR; in TCRdb, only in-frame clones are kept and a portion is missing. The sample lists some 740,000 clones; 80% to 95% were seen once. This record belongs to a study of shared clonotypes between healthy human individuals. Study details: Each donor contributed plates that comprised three CD4 naive, three CD4 memory, two CD8 naive and one CD8 memory.

Naive CD8 cells were CD45RO-negative, positively selected for CCR7, excluding terminally differentiated effector memory CD45RA+ cells. Germline V gene lookup returns CDR1 SNHLY and CDR2 FYNNEI. The CDR3 loop spans 10 amino acids. Trimming removed 7 bases at V and 6 bases at J, with 6 bases between. V gene TRBV2 combines with J gene TRBJ1-1; D perhaps matches TRBD1 (5 bases). The sequence came from a man aged 25-40 years in good health. Material: naive CD8+ T cells sorted from blood. The CDR3 reads CASMGAEAFF. The CDR3 nucleotides read TGTGCCAGCATGGGGGCTGAAGCTTTCTTT.